The rows below give T cell receptor beta chains drawn from one sample of a study of cytomegalovirus exposure and HLA in healthy donors. TCRdb keeps only in-frame clones here, not all; method: immunoSEQ multiplex PCR. The sample records approximately 110,000 clones, over 70% being singletons. The specimen was PBMCs. Receptors originate from a male donor in good health and CMV-seronegative. Both conserved end residues are part of each CDR3. The order of the fields is D gene, V gene, clone size, J gene, CDR3 protein, CDR3 DNA. D genes are given only for firm matches. Part of the rows lack a size; the others show once, few, many or a class for expanded clones.

d_call: TRBD2
v_call: TRBV6-1
clone_size: -
j_call: TRBJ2-1
cdr3_aa: CASSEGATIAGEQFF
cdr3_nt: TGTGCCAGCAGTGAAGGGGCAACCATAGCGGGTGAGCAGTTCTTC

d_call: TRBD1
v_call: TRBV6-4
clone_size: once
j_call: TRBJ2-1
cdr3_aa: CATEWPNRGRANNNEQFF
cdr3_nt: TGTGCCACCGAGTGGCCAAATAGGGGGCGGGCTAACAACAATGAGCAGTTCTTC

d_call: TRBD2
v_call: TRBV7-2
clone_size: -
j_call: TRBJ2-7
cdr3_aa: CASRPRLAGDYEQYF
cdr3_nt: TGTGCCAGCAGGCCTAGACTAGCGGGAGACTACGAGCAGTACTTC

d_call: TRBD2
v_call: TRBV18
clone_size: -
j_call: TRBJ2-3
cdr3_aa: CASSPGLAESTDTQYF
cdr3_nt: TGTGCCAGCTCACCCGGACTAGCGGAGAGCACAGATACGCAGTATTTT

d_call: -
v_call: TRBV21-1
clone_size: -
j_call: TRBJ2-3
cdr3_aa: CASSPTGGSSTDTQYF
cdr3_nt: TGTGCCAGCAGCCCTACAGGGGGCTCAAGCACAGATACGCAGTATTTT

d_call: -
v_call: TRBV4-1
clone_size: -
j_call: TRBJ1-2
cdr3_aa: CASSQVGQGGYGYTF
cdr3_nt: TGCGCCAGCAGCCAAGTTGGGCAGGGAGGGTATGGCTACACCTTC

d_call: -
v_call: TRBV27
clone_size: -
j_call: TRBJ1-2
cdr3_aa: CASGRTANYGYTF
cdr3_nt: TGTGCCAGCGGACGGACAGCTAACTATGGCTACACCTTC

d_call: -
v_call: TRBV7-2
clone_size: -
j_call: TRBJ2-1
cdr3_aa: CATRRGVGNEQFF
cdr3_nt: TGTGCCACCCGGAGGGGAGTCGGGAATGAGCAGTTCTTC

d_call: -
v_call: TRBV28
clone_size: -
j_call: TRBJ2-1
cdr3_aa: CASSLGLLAHDNEQFF
cdr3_nt: TGTGCCAGCAGTTTGGGGCTCCTCGCCCACGACAATGAGCAGTTCTTC

d_call: -
v_call: TRBV4-3
clone_size: -
j_call: TRBJ2-1
cdr3_aa: CASSQDSREGNEQFF
cdr3_nt: TGCGCCAGCAGCCAAGATTCACGGGAAGGGAATGAGCAGTTCTTC

d_call: -
v_call: TRBV11-3
clone_size: -
j_call: TRBJ2-2
cdr3_aa: CASSLKKGINTGELFF
cdr3_nt: TGTGCCAGCAGCTTAAAGAAGGGGATAAACACCGGGGAGCTGTTTTTT

d_call: -
v_call: TRBV5-1
clone_size: -
j_call: TRBJ2-5
cdr3_aa: CASSLLGQGGETQYF
cdr3_nt: TGCGCCAGCAGCTTGCTCGGACAGGGAGGGGAGACCCAGTACTTC

d_call: -
v_call: TRBV7-9
clone_size: -
j_call: TRBJ2-1
cdr3_aa: CSSSLAFSYNEQFF
cdr3_nt: TGTTCCAGCAGCTTAGCCTTCTCCTACAATGAGCAGTTCTTC

d_call: TRBD1
v_call: TRBV19
clone_size: -
j_call: TRBJ1-1
cdr3_aa: CASSIFRDRASPEAFF
cdr3_nt: TGTGCCAGTAGTATCTTCCGGGACAGGGCCTCCCCTGAAGCTTTCTTT

d_call: TRBD2
v_call: TRBV5-6
clone_size: few
j_call: TRBJ2-5
cdr3_aa: CASSGGLDKQETQYF
cdr3_nt: TGTGCCAGCAGCGGGGGACTAGATAAGCAAGAGACCCAGTACTTC

d_call: TRBD1
v_call: TRBV5-1
clone_size: -
j_call: TRBJ2-3
cdr3_aa: CASSPNPDRVRTDTQYF
cdr3_nt: TGCGCCAGCAGCCCGAACCCAGACAGGGTTCGCACAGATACGCAGTATTTT

d_call: -
v_call: TRBV27
clone_size: -
j_call: TRBJ1-2
cdr3_aa: CASRPRGGLNYGYTF
cdr3_nt: TGTGCCAGCAGACCCCGGGGGGGCCTTAACTATGGCTACACCTTC

d_call: -
v_call: TRBV10-3
clone_size: -
j_call: TRBJ2-1
cdr3_aa: CAIRDSLGEQFF
cdr3_nt: TGTGCCATCAGAGACAGCTTGGGTGAGCAGTTCTTC

d_call: -
v_call: TRBV27
clone_size: -
j_call: TRBJ1-1
cdr3_aa: CASSRGKGGTEAFF
cdr3_nt: TGTGCCAGCTCTCGGGGGAAAGGAGGCACTGAAGCTTTCTTT

d_call: -
v_call: TRBV7-9
clone_size: -
j_call: TRBJ2-2
cdr3_aa: CSSRSTGTGELFF
cdr3_nt: TGTTCCAGCAGGTCGACAGGAACCGGGGAGCTGTTTTTT

d_call: -
v_call: TRBV29-1
clone_size: -
j_call: TRBJ2-7
cdr3_aa: CSVVQAYEQYF
cdr3_nt: TGCAGCGTTGTGCAGGCCTACGAGCAGTACTTC

d_call: TRBD2
v_call: TRBV5-4
clone_size: -
j_call: TRBJ2-1
cdr3_aa: CASTSGRRYNEQFF
cdr3_nt: TGTGCCAGCACTAGCGGGAGACGCTACAATGAGCAGTTCTTC

d_call: TRBD1
v_call: TRBV7-9
clone_size: -
j_call: TRBJ1-3
cdr3_aa: CASSPWTGSSGNTIYF
cdr3_nt: TGTGCCAGCAGCCCTTGGACAGGCAGCTCTGGAAACACCATATATTTT

d_call: -
v_call: TRBV6-4
clone_size: -
j_call: TRBJ2-1
cdr3_aa: CASSELAGSGNEQFF
cdr3_nt: TGTGCCAGCAGTGAGCTAGCCGGTAGTGGCAATGAGCAGTTCTTC

d_call: TRBD2
v_call: TRBV30
clone_size: -
j_call: TRBJ2-7
cdr3_aa: CAWRGKAGGYEQYF
cdr3_nt: TGTGCCTGGAGGGGAAAAGCGGGGGGCTACGAGCAGTACTTC

d_call: TRBD2
v_call: TRBV7-9
clone_size: once
j_call: TRBJ2-1
cdr3_aa: CSIRGGDYYNEQFF
cdr3_nt: TGTTCCATTAGAGGAGGGGACTACTACAATGAGCAGTTCTTC

d_call: TRBD2
v_call: TRBV19
clone_size: -
j_call: TRBJ2-1
cdr3_aa: CASRLGGSSYNEQFF
cdr3_nt: TGTGCCAGTAGATTGGGCGGGAGCTCCTACAATGAGCAGTTCTTC

d_call: TRBD1
v_call: TRBV6-5
clone_size: -
j_call: TRBJ1-6
cdr3_aa: CASSPGTGNSPLHF
cdr3_nt: TGTGCCAGCAGTCCCGGGACAGGGAATTCACCCCTCCACTTT

d_call: TRBD1
v_call: TRBV27
clone_size: -
j_call: TRBJ2-5
cdr3_aa: CASSTRQGDFPQETQYF
cdr3_nt: TGTGCCAGCAGCACCCGACAGGGAGATTTCCCCCAAGAGACCCAGTACTTC

d_call: TRBD1
v_call: TRBV5-4
clone_size: -
j_call: TRBJ1-1
cdr3_aa: CASSLAPGGQGETEAFF
cdr3_nt: TGTGCCAGCAGCTTGGCCCCTGGGGGGCAGGGGGAAACTGAAGCTTTCTTT

d_call: -
v_call: TRBV6-5
clone_size: -
j_call: TRBJ1-4
cdr3_aa: CASSSGTHNERLFF
cdr3_nt: TGTGCCAGCAGTTCTGGGACACATAATGAAAGACTGTTTTTT

d_call: -
v_call: TRBV7-2
clone_size: -
j_call: TRBJ1-5
cdr3_aa: CASSLAVGSGQPQHF
cdr3_nt: TGTGCCAGCAGCTTAGCAGTGGGGTCAGGGCAGCCCCAGCATTTT

d_call: -
v_call: TRBV7-9
clone_size: -
j_call: TRBJ2-1
cdr3_aa: CSSSLDWGRNEQFF
cdr3_nt: TGTTCCAGCAGCTTAGATTGGGGGCGGAATGAGCAGTTCTTC

d_call: -
v_call: TRBV5-1
clone_size: -
j_call: TRBJ2-7
cdr3_aa: CASSNRVAQTYEQYF
cdr3_nt: TGCGCCAGCTCAAATCGGGTCGCGCAAACTTACGAGCAGTACTTC

d_call: TRBD1
v_call: TRBV29-1
clone_size: -
j_call: TRBJ1-6
cdr3_aa: CSVAGQTISPLHF
cdr3_nt: TGCAGCGTTGCGGGACAGACGATTTCACCCCTCCACTTT

d_call: TRBD1
v_call: TRBV4-3
clone_size: -
j_call: TRBJ1-2
cdr3_aa: CASSLGQGRYGYTF
cdr3_nt: TGCGCCAGCAGCCTAGGACAGGGCCGCTATGGCTACACCTTC

d_call: -
v_call: TRBV5-1
clone_size: -
j_call: TRBJ2-7
cdr3_aa: CASSLTVGSSYEQYF
cdr3_nt: TGCGCCAGCAGCTTGACGGTGGGGAGCTCCTACGAGCAGTACTTC

d_call: -
v_call: TRBV15
clone_size: -
j_call: TRBJ2-7
cdr3_aa: CATREGPYEQYF
cdr3_nt: TGTGCCACCCGGGAAGGCCCCTACGAGCAGTACTTC

d_call: -
v_call: TRBV9
clone_size: -
j_call: TRBJ2-1
cdr3_aa: CASSVGGFSSYNEQFF
cdr3_nt: TGTGCCAGCAGCGTAGGGGGCTTCAGCTCCTACAATGAGCAGTTCTTC

d_call: -
v_call: TRBV9
clone_size: once
j_call: TRBJ2-1
cdr3_aa: CASSVEEYNEQFF
cdr3_nt: TGTGCCAGCAGCGTAGAGGAGTACAATGAGCAGTTCTTC

d_call: -
v_call: TRBV6-5
clone_size: -
j_call: TRBJ1-3
cdr3_aa: CASIGQGSGNTIYF
cdr3_nt: TGTGCCAGCATCGGGCAGGGCTCCGGAAACACCATATATTTT

d_call: -
v_call: TRBV2
clone_size: -
j_call: TRBJ2-7
cdr3_aa: CASSRDIFSYEQYF
cdr3_nt: TGTGCCAGCAGCCGGGACATCTTCTCCTACGAGCAGTACTTC

d_call: -
v_call: TRBV4-2
clone_size: -
j_call: TRBJ1-4
cdr3_aa: CASSQEAAGFNEKLFF
cdr3_nt: TGTGCCAGCAGCCAAGAGGCCGCGGGGTTTAATGAAAAACTGTTTTTT

d_call: -
v_call: TRBV4-2
clone_size: -
j_call: TRBJ2-7
cdr3_aa: CASSRGDSLAEQYF
cdr3_nt: TGTGCCAGCAGCCGTGGTGATTCTCTGGCCGAGCAGTACTTC

d_call: -
v_call: TRBV28
clone_size: once
j_call: TRBJ2-7
cdr3_aa: CASKTSIYEQYF
cdr3_nt: TGTGCCAGCAAAACTTCGATCTACGAGCAGTACTTC

d_call: TRBD2
v_call: TRBV11-2
clone_size: few
j_call: TRBJ2-3
cdr3_aa: CASSPRTSGINHPQYF
cdr3_nt: TGTGCCAGCAGCCCAAGGACTAGCGGGATTAACCACCCGCAGTATTTT

d_call: -
v_call: TRBV6-5
clone_size: -
j_call: TRBJ2-2
cdr3_aa: CASSGGLADPGELFF
cdr3_nt: TGTGCCAGCAGCGGGGGGCTAGCGGACCCCGGGGAGCTGTTTTTT

d_call: -
v_call: TRBV5-1
clone_size: -
j_call: TRBJ1-5
cdr3_aa: CASSLGQASNQPQHF
cdr3_nt: TGCGCCAGCAGCTTGGGGCAGGCTAGCAATCAGCCCCAGCATTTT

d_call: -
v_call: TRBV4-1
clone_size: -
j_call: TRBJ1-1
cdr3_aa: CASSHPGRGTEAFF
cdr3_nt: TGCGCCAGCAGCCACCCGGGTAGGGGCACTGAAGCTTTCTTT